This TCR beta chain emerged from a study of OX40 agonist ivuxolimab in advanced cancers. Whole-study findings and limits: Mean expanded clone counts were higher in CD8+ than CD4+ T cells.

The V segment lost 4 bases and the J segment 1 base; nucleotides outside the gene matches: 5. The CDR3 consists of 15 residues. CDR1 MGHRA and CDR2 YSYEKL come from the germline V gene. Points on this clone: The target antigen is unknown.

Method: immunoSEQ multiplex PCR; TCRdb's copy keeps in-frame clones and lacks some. Of tens of thousands of clones in the sample, 90% to 95% are singletons; the top ten hold around 2.7%. The sample consisted of CD4+ or CD8+ T cells sorted from blood, taken in a trial of the OX40 agonist ivuxolimab. V usage is TRBV4-1 and J usage is TRBJ2-7, with TRBD1 identical over 9 bases. The TCR comes from an adult with an advanced solid tumor such as melanoma, head and neck, liver or kidney cancer. CDR3 in DNA: TGCGCCAGCAGCCGAGGACAGGGGAAGTCCTACGAGCAGTACTTC. Its translation: CASSRGQGKSYEQYF.